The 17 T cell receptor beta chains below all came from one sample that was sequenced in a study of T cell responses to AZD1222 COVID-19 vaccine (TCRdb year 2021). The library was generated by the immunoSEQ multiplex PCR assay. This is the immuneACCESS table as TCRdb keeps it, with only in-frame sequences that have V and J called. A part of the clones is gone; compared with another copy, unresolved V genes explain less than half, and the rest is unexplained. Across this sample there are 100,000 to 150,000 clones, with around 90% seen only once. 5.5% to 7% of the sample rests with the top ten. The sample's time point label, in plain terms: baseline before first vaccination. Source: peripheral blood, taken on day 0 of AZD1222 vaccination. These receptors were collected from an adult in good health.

DNA of the CDR3: TGTGCCAGCAGCTTAAGGTTTTACGACTATGGCTACACCTTC. It specifies CASSLRFYDYGYTF. V is TRBV7-2 and J is TRBJ1-2, with D hard to call. CDR1 SGHTA and CDR2 FQGNSA come from the germline V gene. V lost 2 bases and J lost 3, with 10 bases in between. The CDR3 has 14 amino acids.

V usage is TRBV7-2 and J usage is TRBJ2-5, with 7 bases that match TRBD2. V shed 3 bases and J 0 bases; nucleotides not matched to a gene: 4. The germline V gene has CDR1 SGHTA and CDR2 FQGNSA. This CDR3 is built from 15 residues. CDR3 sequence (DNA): TGTGCCAGCAGCTTTCAGCGGGGTTACCAAGAGACCCAGTACTTC. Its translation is CASSFQRGYQETQYF.

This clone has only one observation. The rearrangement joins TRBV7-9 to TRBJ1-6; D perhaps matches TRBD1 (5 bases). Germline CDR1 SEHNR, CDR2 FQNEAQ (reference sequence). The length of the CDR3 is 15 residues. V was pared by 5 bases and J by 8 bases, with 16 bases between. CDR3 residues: CASSPGGGSDSPLHF. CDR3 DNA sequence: TGTGCCAGCAGCCCTGGGGGAGGGAGTGATTCACCCCTCCACTTT.

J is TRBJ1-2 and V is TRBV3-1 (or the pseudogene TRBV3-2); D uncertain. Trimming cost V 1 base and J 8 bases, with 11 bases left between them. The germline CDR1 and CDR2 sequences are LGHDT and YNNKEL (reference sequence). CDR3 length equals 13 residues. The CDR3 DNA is TGTGCCAGCAGCCAAGTCGGGGATTGGGGCTACACCTTC. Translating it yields CASSQVGDWGYTF.

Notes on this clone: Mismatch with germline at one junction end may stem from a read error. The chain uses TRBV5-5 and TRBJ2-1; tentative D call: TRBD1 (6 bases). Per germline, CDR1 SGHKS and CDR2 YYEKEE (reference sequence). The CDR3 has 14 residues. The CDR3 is CASSFGGRYTEQFF. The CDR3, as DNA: TGTGCCAGCAGCTTTGGGGGCCGTTACACTGAGCAGTTCTTC. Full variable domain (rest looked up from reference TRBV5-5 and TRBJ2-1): DAGVTQSPTHLIKTRGQQVTLRCSPISGHKSVSWYQQVLGQGPQFIFQYYEKEERGRGNFPDRFSARQFPNYSSELNVNALLLGDSALYLCASSFGGRYTEQFFGPGTRLTVL.

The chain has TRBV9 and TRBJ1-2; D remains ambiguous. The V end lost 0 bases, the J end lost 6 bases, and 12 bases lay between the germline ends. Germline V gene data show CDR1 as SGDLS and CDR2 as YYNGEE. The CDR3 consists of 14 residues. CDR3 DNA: TGTGCCAGCAGCGTAGCATGGAATAAGAATGGCTACACCTTC. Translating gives CASSVAWNKNGYTF. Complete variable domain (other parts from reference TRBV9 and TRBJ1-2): DSGVTQTPKHLITATGQRVTLRCSPRSGDLSVYWYQQSLDQGLQFLIQYYNGEERAKGNILERFSAQQFPDLHSELNLSSLELGDSALYFCASSVAWNKNGYTFGSGTRLTVV.

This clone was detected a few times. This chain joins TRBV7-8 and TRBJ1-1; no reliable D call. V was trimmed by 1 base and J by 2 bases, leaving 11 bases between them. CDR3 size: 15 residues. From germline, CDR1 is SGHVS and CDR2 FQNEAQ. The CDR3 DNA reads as TGTGCCAGCAGCTTAGAAATCGGGGAAAACACTGAAGCTTTCTTT. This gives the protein CASSLEIGENTEAFF.

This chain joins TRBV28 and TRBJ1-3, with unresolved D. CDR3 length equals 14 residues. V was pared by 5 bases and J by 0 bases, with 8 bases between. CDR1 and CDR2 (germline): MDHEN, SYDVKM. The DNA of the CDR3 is TGTGCCAGCAGTGCGACCAGCTCTGGAAACACCATATATTTT. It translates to CASSATSSGNTIYF.

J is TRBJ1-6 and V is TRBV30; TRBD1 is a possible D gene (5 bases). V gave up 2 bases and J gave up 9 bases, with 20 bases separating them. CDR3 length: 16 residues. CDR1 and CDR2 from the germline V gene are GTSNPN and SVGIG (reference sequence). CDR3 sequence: CAWSPPTGIGVSPLHF. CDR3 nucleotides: TGTGCCTGGAGTCCTCCAACGGGAATAGGGGTTTCACCCCTCCACTTT.

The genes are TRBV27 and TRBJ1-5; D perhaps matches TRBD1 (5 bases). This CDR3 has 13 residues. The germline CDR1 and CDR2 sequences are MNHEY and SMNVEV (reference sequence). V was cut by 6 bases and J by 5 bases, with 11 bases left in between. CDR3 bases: TGTGCCAGCAGGGGTCAGGGATATCAGCCCCAGCATTTT. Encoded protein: CASRGQGYQPQHF.

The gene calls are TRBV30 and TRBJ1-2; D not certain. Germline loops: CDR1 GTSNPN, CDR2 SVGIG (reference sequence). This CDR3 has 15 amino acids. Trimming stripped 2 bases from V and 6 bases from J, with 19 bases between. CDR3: CAWSRYRAYRDGYTF. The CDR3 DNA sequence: TGTGCCTGGAGTAGGTACCGGGCCTATCGGGATGGCTACACCTTC.

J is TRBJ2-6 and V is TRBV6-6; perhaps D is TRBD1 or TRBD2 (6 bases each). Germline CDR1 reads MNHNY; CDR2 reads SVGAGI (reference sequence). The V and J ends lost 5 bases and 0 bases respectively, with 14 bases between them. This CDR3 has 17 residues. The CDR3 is CASSRDSGASGANVLTF. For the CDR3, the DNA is TGTGCCAGCAGTCGAGACTCGGGGGCCTCTGGGGCCAACGTCCTGACTTTC.

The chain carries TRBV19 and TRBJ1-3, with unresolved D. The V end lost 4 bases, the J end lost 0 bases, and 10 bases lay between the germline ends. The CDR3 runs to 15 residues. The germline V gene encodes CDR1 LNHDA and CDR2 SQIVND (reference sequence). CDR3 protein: CASSTYLGSGNTIYF. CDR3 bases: TGTGCCAGTAGTACTTACCTGGGCTCTGGAAACACCATATATTTT.

CDR3 in amino acids: CAWGGRGETQYF. The DNA for the CDR3 is TGTGCCTGGGGGGGACGCGGGGAGACCCAGTACTTC. The chain links TRBV30 to TRBJ2-5; D is tentatively TRBD1 or TRBD2 (5 bases each). There are 12 residues in the CDR3. Germline lookup yields CDR1 GTSNPN and CDR2 SVGIG (reference sequence). V was trimmed by 5 bases and J by 5 bases, leaving 12 bases between them.

The CDR3 bases are TGCGCCAGCGGACCTTTCCTAGCCGGGGCCTCATTCCCTTATTCACCCCTCCACTTT. Its translation is CASGPFLAGASFPYSPLHF. This rearrangement joins TRBV4-3 to TRBJ1-6; tentatively, D is TRBD1 (5 bases). Looked up from germline, CDR1 is LGHNA and CDR2 is YSLEER. Trimming took 8 bases from V and 8 from J, leaving 31 bases between them. This CDR3 is built from 19 residues.

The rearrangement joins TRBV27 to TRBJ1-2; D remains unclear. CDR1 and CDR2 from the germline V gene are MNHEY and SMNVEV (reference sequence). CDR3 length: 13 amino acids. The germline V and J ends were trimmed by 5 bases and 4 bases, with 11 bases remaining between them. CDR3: CASSGMGFYGYTF. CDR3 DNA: TGTGCCAGCAGTGGTATGGGGTTCTATGGCTACACCTTC.

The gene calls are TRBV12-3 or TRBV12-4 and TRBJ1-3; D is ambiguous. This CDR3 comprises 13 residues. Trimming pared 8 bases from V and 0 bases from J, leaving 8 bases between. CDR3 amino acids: CASWRTSGNTIYF. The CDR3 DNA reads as TGTGCCAGCTGGCGGACCTCTGGAAACACCATATATTTT.